This paragraph covers one T cell receptor (beta chain) sequence. This receptor's antigen is unknown. No quality values exist for individual bases; no much larger clone is one base distant. The data were taken from a study of blood T cell repertoires in COVID-19 (dated by TCRdb to 2018 to 2020). Background for the entire study: Collaborator samples came from the United States, Italy and Spain and covered acute and convalescent phases of COVID-19. Subjects who had been exposed to COVID-19, were actively infected with it, or had recovered from it provided the deeply sampled blood TCRbeta repertoires that made up the dataset. The sample metadata nearly always contained a de-identified subject ID, COVID-19 status, age in years and sex. The repertoires were released in a freely available public database intended as a resource for research on the immune response to SARS-CoV-2. The material from the prospective study consisted of cDNA or gDNA derived from T cells, B-cell-depleted T cells, or PBMCs. The samples were drawn from two sources: the first 160 participants of the ongoing ImmuneRACE study, and 950 to 1,500 subjects contributed by 6 global collaborators. Where HLA class I and class II types were available, the types were taken from metadata supplied by the sample provider, not from assay-based typing.

Collaborating institutions collected whole blood in K2EDTA tubes following their own protocols. For TCRbeta analysis, collaborator samples were shipped as frozen whole blood, as isolated PBMCs, or as DNA extracted from either sample type. Including the terminal cysteine and phenylalanine, the CDR3 comprises 17 residues. CDR3 DNA only is kept here, 51 bases in frame from base 1. The germline V and J ends show losses of 0 bases and 8 bases respectively, and no gene match explains 12 bases of the junction. Taken from the germline V gene (reference sequence), the CDR1 and CDR2 loops are SGHAT and FQDESV. Overall results and qualifications from the work: The quantity of clinical and demographic metadata differed by source and by participant and was supplied without curation.

TCRbeta CDR3 regions were amplified from genomic DNA using the immunoSEQ Assay, a bias-controlled multiplex PCR. The authors processed their data as follows. The number of nucleated cells in each sample was estimated from the amplification of reference gene primers within the assay. To quantify the absolute abundance of each unique TCRbeta CDR3 rearrangement, sequence reads were collapsed and filtered. Productive Simpson clonality was computed per sample as the square root of Simpson's diversity index over productive rearrangements. The source is immuneACCESS, and TCRdb retained only in-frame sequences with V and J called. Part of the clones is not carried over; for the studies checked, unresolved V genes explain less than half of this, and the remainder is unexplained. V and J calls and clone size are given by that table; D and trimming were obtained from the DNA. This sample lists over 200,000 clones; roughly 87% were detected once. The biggest ten clones account for about 1.9% of the sample.

The clonotype originates from a man aged 40-55 years with active or convalescent COVID-19. Sequencing input: peripheral blood. Rearrangement joined TRBV11-1 to TRBJ2-1; 8 nucleotides in the junction match TRBD2. The CDR3 protein: CASSLALVAGFSDEQFF. The DNA sequence is as follows: TGTGCCAGCAGCTTAGCTTTGGTAGCGGGATTTTCGGATGAGCAGTTCTTC.